This T cell receptor (beta chain) stems from a study of blood T cell repertoires in COVID-19. Study information: Acute-phase and convalescent COVID-19 samples originated in the United States, Italy and Spain. Sources were T cells, B-cell-depleted T cells, or PBMCs; the material itself was cDNA or gDNA.

The CDR3 has 15 amino acids. With V trimmed by 2 bases and J by 7 bases, 8 bases remained unmatched. The germline gives CDR1 LNHDA, CDR2 SQIVND (reference sequence). In the original processing: Amplifying reference gene primers gave estimates of nucleated cell counts. Assay used: immunoSEQ multiplex PCR; TCRdb lists only in-frame clones, some missing. V and J calls and clone size are copied from that table; D and trimming were computed from the DNA. The profile shows around 230,000 clones, about 86% of them singletons. The chain joins TRBV19 to TRBJ1-5; 7 bases fit TRBD1. The sample comprised peripheral blood. The clonotype was recovered from a woman in her 50s with acute or convalescent COVID-19. For the CDR3, the DNA is TGTGCCAGTAGTATATATCACAGGGGTGGCCAGCCCCAGCATTTT. This gives the protein CASSIYHRGGQPQHF.